This TCR beta chain was sequenced for a study of blood T cell repertoires in COVID-19. Study information: Samples taken during acute and convalescent COVID-19 were collected in the United States, Italy and Spain.

Per the authors' pipeline: Amplifying reference gene primers gave estimates of nucleated cell counts. Clones were read by immunoSEQ multiplex PCR, and TCRdb kept only the in-frame ones, dropping some. V and J calls and clone size are given by that table; D and trimming were obtained from the DNA. The table lists about 250,000 clones, approximately 90% of them singletons, with around 3% in the top ten. The material sequenced was peripheral blood. This TCR derives from a man aged 18 to 29 with active or convalescent COVID-19.

The CDR3 loop reads CASSSFGGRSYEQYF. The CDR3 DNA reads TGTGCCAGCAGCTCTTTCGGGGGAAGATCCTACGAGCAGTACTTC. The chain has TRBV7-6 and TRBJ2-7; D is perhaps TRBD2 (6 bases). Trimming took 4 bases from V and 1 from J, leaving 14 bases between them. This CDR3 is built from 15 residues. CDR1 SGHVS and CDR2 FNYEAQ come from the germline V gene.